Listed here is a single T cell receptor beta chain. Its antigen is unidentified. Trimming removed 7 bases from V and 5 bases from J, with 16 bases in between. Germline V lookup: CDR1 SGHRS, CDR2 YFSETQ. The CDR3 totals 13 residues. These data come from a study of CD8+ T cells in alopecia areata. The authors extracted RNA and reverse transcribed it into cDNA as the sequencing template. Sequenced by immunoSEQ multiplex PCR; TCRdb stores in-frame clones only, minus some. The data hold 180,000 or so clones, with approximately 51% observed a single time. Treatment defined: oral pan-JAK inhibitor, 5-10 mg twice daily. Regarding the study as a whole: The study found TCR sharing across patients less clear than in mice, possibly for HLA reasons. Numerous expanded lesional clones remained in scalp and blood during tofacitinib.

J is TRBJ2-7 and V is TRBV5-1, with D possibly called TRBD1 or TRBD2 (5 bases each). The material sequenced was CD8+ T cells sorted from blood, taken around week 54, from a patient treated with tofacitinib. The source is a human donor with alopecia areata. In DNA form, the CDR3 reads TGCGCCAGCTCCTATCGTACGGGACACGAGCAGTACTTC. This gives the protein CASSYRTGHEQYF.